This T cell receptor (beta chain) was recorded in a study of T cell responses to AZD1222 COVID-19 vaccine. Regarding the study as a whole: Only a handful of AZD1222 recipients were seropositive at baseline. Of spike-specific TCRs, nearly half reportedly target regions left unmutated in variants.

The method was immunoSEQ multiplex PCR; TCRdb's version includes in-frame clones alone and lacks a portion of them. The sample gives tens of thousands of clones, 85% to 90% of which show up once; around 5.8% is in the top ten. The CDR3 is made up of 13 amino acids. Trimming cost V 1 base and J 3 bases, with 7 bases left between them. The germline CDR1 and CDR2 sequences are SGHAT and FQNNGV. As concerns this clone: Its specificity is not known.

This sequence joins TRBV11-2 and TRBJ2-7, with no clear D. The receptor was isolated from an adult in good health. The sequencing used peripheral blood, collected on day 0 of AZD1222 vaccination. The CDR3 bases are TGTGCCAGCAGCTTAGTAAGGGTCTACGAGCAGTACTTC. Amino acids: CASSLVRVYEQYF. Looking up the rest from reference TRBV11-2 and TRBJ2-7 gives the full variable domain: EAGVAQSPRYKIIEKRQSVAFWCNPISGHATLYWYQQILGQGPKLLIQFQNNGVVDDSQLPKDRFSAERLKGVDSTLKIQPAKLEDSAVYLCASSLVRVYEQYFGPGTRLTVT.